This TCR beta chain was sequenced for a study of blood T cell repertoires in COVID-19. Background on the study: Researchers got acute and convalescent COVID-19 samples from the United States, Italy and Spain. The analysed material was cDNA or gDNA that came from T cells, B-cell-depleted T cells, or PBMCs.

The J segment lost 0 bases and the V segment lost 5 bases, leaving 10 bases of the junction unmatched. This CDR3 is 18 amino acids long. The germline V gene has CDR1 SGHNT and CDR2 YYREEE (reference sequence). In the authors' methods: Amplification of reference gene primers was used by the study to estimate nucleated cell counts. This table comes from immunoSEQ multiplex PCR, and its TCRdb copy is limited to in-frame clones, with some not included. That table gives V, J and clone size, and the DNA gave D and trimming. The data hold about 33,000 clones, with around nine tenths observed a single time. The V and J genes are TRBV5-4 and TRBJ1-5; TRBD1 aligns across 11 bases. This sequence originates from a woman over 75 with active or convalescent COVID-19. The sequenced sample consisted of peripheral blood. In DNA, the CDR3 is TGTGCCAGCAGGGGTGGGACAGGGGGAGAGTATAGCAATCAGCCCCAGCATTTT. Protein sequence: CASRGGTGGEYSNQPQHF.